This TCR beta chain was sequenced for a study of T-cell reconstitution after alpha-beta-depleted transplantation in children. Broader study findings: T-cell counts and diversity at one year post-transplant came mainly from newly produced T cells.

Comment on this clonotype: Its antigen is as yet unknown.

TCRbeta library preparation incorporated unique molecular identifiers. TCRdb recomputed calls from the PCR reads with MiXCR, one row per CDR3 protein. Among about 980,000 distinct CDR3 sequences, about 26% were seen once, and the ten largest hold 25% to 35%. CDR3 size: 16 residues. With 7 bases clipped from V and 1 base from J, the junction kept 8 bases outside the gene matches. Germline CDR1 is MNHNS and CDR2 is SASEGT. The input for sequencing was PBMCs, mostly from graft donor cells, taken 360 days after TCRalphabeta/CD19-depleted stem cell transplant. The chain joins TRBV6-1 to TRBJ2-1, with 9 bases aligning to TRBD1. The receptor was derived from a boy younger than two who had a stem cell transplant for SCID, so the T cells may come from the graft donor. The CDR3 nucleotides read TGTGCCAGCACCGGTACCGGGACAGGGTCCTACAATGAGCAGTTCTTC. Translation: CASTGTGTGSYNEQFF.